A selection of T cell receptor beta chains follows, all from one sample in a study of T cells after yellow fever vaccination. One entry per CDR3 protein results from TCRdb running MiXCR on the 5' RACE reads. The data show 300,000 to 400,000 distinct CDR3 sequences, 7.5% to 9% seen once. Here the sequenced sample was PBMCs, taken on the day of the first yellow fever vaccination. These receptor sequences come from a man between 18 and 29 years old who received the YFV17D yellow fever vaccine. The CDR3 runs from the conserved cysteine through the conserved F or W. D genes are given only for firm matches. The size entry is marked missing in some rows and otherwise reads once, few, many or a size class.

j_call d_call clone_size cdr3_length v_call cdr3_nt cdr3_aa
TRBJ2-5 . . 12 TRBV12-3/TRBV12-4 TGTGCCAGCATTGACACGGGAGAGACCCAGTACTTC CASIDTGETQYF
TRBJ1-2 . few 14 TRBV18 TGTGCCAGCTCACCACCGGAACTCGGCTATGGCTACACCTTC CASSPPELGYGYTF
TRBJ2-3 . . 11 TRBV29-1 TGCAGCGTCGAACATACAGATACGCAGTATTTT CSVEHTDTQYF
TRBJ1-2 . few 16 TRBV7-2 TGTGCCAGCAGCTTAGGGACCCGGGGTACTAACTATGGCTACACCTTC CASSLGTRGTNYGYTF
TRBJ2-7 TRBD1 . 14 TRBV20-1 TGCAGTGCTAGAGATCCCCAGGGGGTCGCCGAGCAGTACTTC CSARDPQGVAEQYF
TRBJ1-2 TRBD1 . 15 TRBV6-5 TGTGCCAGCAGTTACGCTGGGACAGGGGAACGTGGCTACACCTTC CASSYAGTGERGYTF
TRBJ2-6 . few 18 TRBV3-1 TGTGCCAGCAGCCGTCTAGCCGACGGGGGTTCTGGGGCCAACGTCCTGACTTTC CASSRLADGGSGANVLTF
TRBJ2-7 . few 13 TRBV12-3/TRBV12-4 TGTGCCAGCACAAACAGGGGACTTGACGAGCAGTACTTC CASTNRGLDEQYF
TRBJ2-1 . few 12 TRBV27 TGTGCCAGCAGTCGGCCCTCCCGAGAGCAGTTCTTC CASSRPSREQFF
TRBJ1-2 . . 16 TRBV4-3 TGCGCCAGCAGCCAAGATAAGGGGGGCCTCTACTATGGCTACACCTTC CASSQDKGGLYYGYTF
TRBJ1-4 TRBD1 few 13 TRBV20-1 TGCAGTGCGAGGGACAGGGGTGTTGAAAAACTGTTTTTT CSARDRGVEKLFF
TRBJ2-7 . many 12 TRBV20-1 TGCAGTGCTGGGGGGGCTCCCTACGAGCAGTACTTC CSAGGAPYEQYF
TRBJ2-1 . few 15 TRBV7-2 TGTGCCAGCAGACTAGACTTGGTACCCTACAATGAGCAGTTCTTC CASRLDLVPYNEQFF
TRBJ1-1 . few 15 TRBV19 TGTGCCAGTAATAGCCCGCCGGCAGGGAACACTGAAGCTTTCTTT CASNSPPAGNTEAFF
TRBJ1-5 . . 14 TRBV7-2 TGTGCCAGCAGCCCGGGCGGGGGGACTCAGCCCCAGCATTTT CASSPGGGTQPQHF
TRBJ2-3 . few 14 TRBV7-2 TGTGCCAGCAGCCCCTCGACGGGCACAGATACGCAGTATTTT CASSPSTGTDTQYF
TRBJ1-5 . few 14 TRBV10-3 TGTGCCATCAGTGAGGGAGAAGGCAATCAGCCCCAGCATTTT CAISEGEGNQPQHF
TRBJ1-2 . . 13 TRBV20-1 TGCAGTGCTGGGAGACTAAGGCCTTATGGCTACACCTTC CSAGRLRPYGYTF
TRBJ2-3 . . 13 TRBV12-3/TRBV12-4 TGTGCCACCATTGAAGGGTCTGGAGATACGCAGTATTTT CATIEGSGDTQYF
TRBJ2-1 . few 14 TRBV4-3 TGCGCCAGCAGCCAAGGCCGGTCCGGCAATGAGCAGTTCTTC CASSQGRSGNEQFF
TRBJ2-3 TRBD2 . 17 TRBV7-2 TGTGCCAGCAGCACGCGTTCCGGGACTACTAGCACAGATACGCAGTATTTT CASSTRSGTTSTDTQYF
TRBJ1-1 . few 15 TRBV7-9 TGTGCCAGCAGCCCCCCCGGGACCCTGAACACTGAAGCTTTCTTT CASSPPGTLNTEAFF
TRBJ2-1 TRBD1 . 15 TRBV7-9 TGTGCCAGCAGCTTAAGTCCAGGGGGCTACAATGAGCAGTTCTTC CASSLSPGGYNEQFF
TRBJ1-4 . . 16 TRBV12-3/TRBV12-4 TGTGCCAGCAGTTCAAGGGGGGCCGGGACTAATGAAAAACTGTTTTTT CASSSRGAGTNEKLFF
TRBJ1-1 . . 13 TRBV10-3 TGTGCCATCAGCCTGCTCGGATGGACTGAAGCTTTCTTT CAISLLGWTEAFF
TRBJ1-6 . . 16 TRBV20-1 TGCAGTGCTAGAGATGGGGGTAGCTCCTATAATTCACCCCTCCACTTT CSARDGGSSYNSPLHF
TRBJ2-6 . . 15 TRBV19 TGTGCCAGTAGTATTCTGCGATCTGGGGCCAACGTCCTGACTTTC CASSILRSGANVLTF
TRBJ1-1 . few 14 TRBV12-3/TRBV12-4 TGTGCCAGCAGGGGGGGGGCGGGGAACACTGAAGCTTTCTTT CASRGGAGNTEAFF
TRBJ2-7 . few 15 TRBV7-2 TGTGCCAGCAGCTTACCAGGACCCCGAACCTACGAGCAGTACTTC CASSLPGPRTYEQYF
TRBJ2-2 TRBD2 few 20 TRBV20-1 TGCAGTGCTTCTCCAGCAAAAGGACTAGCGGGGTCGTTATACACCGGGGAGCTGTTTTTT CSASPAKGLAGSLYTGELFF
TRBJ2-3 TRBD2 . 15 TRBV20-1 TGCAGTGCAACCCCTGCTAGCGGCTTCACAGATACGCAGTATTTT CSATPASGFTDTQYF
TRBJ2-1 . . 21 TRBV6-2/TRBV6-3 TGTGCCACCTACTCTTCCCCTCACTTTTGGCGCCCTCAATTCGGTCCGAATGAGCAGTTCTTC CATYSSPHFWRPQFGPNEQFF
TRBJ1-1 . . 13 TRBV7-2 TGTGCCAGCAGCTCAGGAGTCAGAACTGAAGCTTTCTTT CASSSGVRTEAFF
TRBJ2-1 . many 12 TRBV29-1 TGCAGCGTTGTCAGGGGTGGAAATGAGCAGTTCTTC CSVVRGGNEQFF
TRBJ2-1 . few 13 TRBV20-1 TGCAGTGCTAGCGGGGGTCTCCTTAATGAGCAGTTCTTC CSASGGLLNEQFF
TRBJ2-1 . . 14 TRBV7-2 TGTGCCAGCAGGGGGGACTCCCTTTACAATGAGCAGTTCTTC CASRGDSLYNEQFF
TRBJ2-3 . . 15 TRBV11-2 TGTGCCAGCAGCTTCGCTAGCAATCCCCCAGATACGCAGTATTTT CASSFASNPPDTQYF
TRBJ1-2 . . 15 TRBV6-5 TGTGCCAGCAGTTACTCTACCGGGAGTGTTGTTGGCTACACCTTC CASSYSTGSVVGYTF
TRBJ1-4 TRBD1 few 11 TRBV20-1 TGCAGTGCTAGTCCCCGGGGACAGGGGGTTTTT CSASPRGQGVF
TRBJ1-4 TRBD1 few 14 TRBV15 TGTGCCACCAGCGATGACAGGGCAGGGTCGGAACTGTTTTTT CATSDDRAGSELFF
TRBJ2-2 . many 15 TRBV7-6 TGTGCCAGCAGCTTAATCGGGATGAACACCGGGGAGCTGTTTTTT CASSLIGMNTGELFF
TRBJ2-5 . . 14 TRBV6-2/TRBV6-3 TGTGCCAGCAGGCTCTCCCCGCTCAGGGAGACCCAGTACTTC CASRLSPLRETQYF
TRBJ1-2 . few 15 TRBV7-2 TGTGCCAGCAGCTTAAAACTCCAGGGGAGGGATGGCTACACCTTC CASSLKLQGRDGYTF
TRBJ1-5 . few 15 TRBV21-1 TGTGCCAGCAATACAGGGACCTATAGCAATCAGCCCCAGCATTTT CASNTGTYSNQPQHF
TRBJ2-5 . few 15 TRBV7-2 TGTGCCAGCAGCCGTCCGTCCGCGCCCCAAGAGACCCAGTACTTC CASSRPSAPQETQYF
TRBJ2-3 . . 12 TRBV10-3 TGTGCCATCAGTGAGTCGGGCGATACGCAGTATTTT CAISESGDTQYF
TRBJ2-4 . few 14 TRBV7-2 TGTGCCAGCAGCTTGGCGGCGTTACAAAACATTCAGTACTTC CASSLAALQNIQYF
TRBJ2-1 TRBD1 . 16 TRBV28 TGTGCCAGCTTGGGGCCGGGACAGGGGTCGTACAATGAGCAGTTCTTC CASLGPGQGSYNEQFF
TRBJ2-5 . . 14 TRBV6-5 TGTGCCAGCAGGGGAGGAGCGAGCCAAGAGACCCAGTACTTC CASRGGASQETQYF
TRBJ2-1 TRBD2 many 17 TRBV6-2/TRBV6-3 TGTGCCAGCAGTTACCTACTAGCGGGGGGGTCTTACAATGAGCAGTTCTTC CASSYLLAGGSYNEQFF
TRBJ2-2 TRBD1 . 16 TRBV5-1 TGCGCCAGCACCGGACAGGTCCTTGAGAACACCGGGGAGCTGTTTTTT CASTGQVLENTGELFF
TRBJ2-1 . few 13 TRBV20-1 TGCAGTGCTACAAATCTGGGACCGTATGAGCAGTTCTTC CSATNLGPYEQFF
TRBJ1-3 . many 16 TRBV12-5 TGTGCACCACCCGCTAAAAAACATAGCTCTGGAAACACCATATATTTT CAPPAKKHSSGNTIYF
TRBJ1-3 TRBD1 few 14 TRBV3-1 TGTGCCAGCAGCCAAACAGGGGGCGAAAACACCATATATTTT CASSQTGGENTIYF
TRBJ1-5 . . 15 TRBV19 TGTGCCAGTAGTACCGCCCCTGGGGGCAATCAGCCCCAGCATTTT CASSTAPGGNQPQHF
TRBJ1-2 . . 15 TRBV4-2 TGTGCCAGCAGCCAAGACAGGGTCTTTAGTTATGGCTACACCTTC CASSQDRVFSYGYTF
TRBJ2-3 . . 12 TRBV10-3 TGTGCCATCAGCGCACGTACAGATACGCAGTATTTT CAISARTDTQYF
TRBJ2-7 . . 14 TRBV12-3/TRBV12-4 TGTGCCAGCAGTTTTTCGGCGGGAAACTACGAGCAGTACTTC CASSFSAGNYEQYF
TRBJ1-4 . . 14 TRBV6-5 TGTGCCAGCAGTTACAGAAACACTAATGAAAAACTGTTTTTT CASSYRNTNEKLFF
TRBJ2-1 . few 16 TRBV24-1 TGTGCCACCAGTGATCCTGATCCGACAGTATACAATGAGCAGTTCTTC CATSDPDPTVYNEQFF